Reported below is one T cell receptor beta chain. The sample is drawn from a study of blood T cell repertoires in COVID-19. Study as a whole: Specimens from acute and convalescent COVID-19 originated in the United States, Italy and Spain. T cells, B-cell-depleted T cells, or PBMCs provided the cDNA or gDNA that served as material.

Trimming stripped 5 bases from V and 8 bases from J, with 18 bases between. CDR3 length equals 14 residues. Germline values: CDR1 SEHNR, CDR2 FQNEAQ (reference sequence). In the source study's methods: Researchers report that nucleated cell counts were estimated from reference gene primer amplification. The method was immunoSEQ multiplex PCR; TCRdb's version includes in-frame clones alone and lacks a portion of them. The V and J calls and clone size are taken from that table; D and trimming were inferred from the DNA. The table includes 150,000 to 250,000 clones, almost 85% detected once. The origin of this receptor is a human donor with acute or convalescent COVID-19. The donor label of this sample is uncertain. Source material: peripheral blood. The rearrangement joins TRBV7-9 to TRBJ1-2, with TRBD1 as a possible D gene (6 bases). In DNA, the CDR3 is TGTGCCAGCAGCCCCATCTCGCAGGGGAGCGGCTACACCTTC. Its translation: CASSPISQGSGYTF.